This T cell receptor beta chain was captured by sequencing in a study of T cell repertoires in cytomegalovirus infection. Germline CDR1 ENHRY, CDR2 SYGVKD. The V end was cut by 6 bases, the J end by 0 bases, with 18 bases between. This CDR3 is built from 18 residues. About this clonotype: Its target is unknown.

TCRdb analysed the reads with MiXCR anew, one entry per CDR3 protein. The sample shows hundreds of thousands of distinct CDR3 sequences, approximately 40% of them seen only once. The chain joins TRBV10-3 to TRBJ1-6; possible D gene TRBD1, 5 bases. The source of this sequence is a human donor in good health (CMV status not recorded). Some clones in this sample may be carry-over from other donors' samples. Sample: cultured PBMCs, taken from culture after CMV antigen stimulation. The CDR3 protein is CAIRGDYSQSSYNSPLHF. CDR3 sequence (DNA): TGTGCCATCAGAGGGGATTATTCTCAAAGCTCCTATAATTCACCCCTCCACTTT.